The 19 T cell receptor beta chains reported below all come from one sample, sequenced in a study of T cell repertoires in cytomegalovirus infection. Antigens of these TCRs are unknown. A single record per CDR3 protein comes from TCRdb applying MiXCR to the reads. The data show about 140,000 distinct CDR3 sequences, about 31% seen once. Material: CD8+ T cells from cultured PBMCs, obtained from culture after CMV antigen stimulation. The receptors originated from a human donor in good health (CMV status not recorded). Some clones in this sample may be carry-over from other donors' samples.

Only a few counts were recorded for this clonotype. The chain couples TRBV10-3 to TRBJ2-7, with 8 bases identical to TRBD1. The CDR3 loop spans 16 amino acids. The junction had 9 bases not matched to a gene; V was cut back by 3 bases and J by 2 bases. CDR1 and CDR2 from the germline V gene are ENHRY and SYGVKD. CDR3 sequence reads: CAISDPRTGTTYEQYF. DNA of the CDR3: TGTGCCATCAGTGATCCCCGGACAGGGACCACCTACGAGCAGTACTTC.

The genes are TRBV9 and TRBJ2-1; TRBD2 matches 14 bases. With 0 bases clipped from V and 0 bases from J, the junction kept 8 bases outside the gene matches. Looked up from germline, CDR1 is SGDLS and CDR2 is YYNGEE. This CDR3 comprises 20 residues. DNA for the CDR3: TGTGCCAGCAGCGTAGAAGGGACTAGCGGGGGCCATTACTCCTACAATGAGCAGTTCTTC. Translation: CASSVEGTSGGHYSYNEQFF.

This clonotype showed up many times. The chain joins TRBV7-6 to TRBJ2-7; D call uncertain. The CDR3 is made up of 11 amino acids. V lost 4 bases to trimming and J lost 6 bases, with 7 bases between them. CDR1 is SGHVS, CDR2 FNYEAQ, per germline. The CDR3 DNA is TGTGCCAGCAGCTCCCAATCCGAGCAGTACTTC. It is translated as CASSSQSEQYF.

This chain joins TRBV6-5 and TRBJ1-5; 7 bases line up with TRBD1. Trimming removed 4 bases from V and 3 bases from J; junction bases left unmatched: 6. Germline loops: CDR1 MNHEY, CDR2 SVGAGI. There are 15 residues in the CDR3. The CDR3 DNA follows: TGTGCCAGCAGTTCCTCACAGGGGTTCAATCAGCCCCAGCATTTT. Translating gives CASSSSQGFNQPQHF.

In this sample, this clonotype turned up a few times. The rearrangement uses TRBV7-4 and TRBJ1-2, with D perhaps TRBD1 (5 bases). Germline CDR1 is SGHVT and CDR2 is SQSDAQ. Deletions cut 4 bases from V and 2 bases from J, with 8 bases between. The CDR3 length is 13 residues. The CDR3 nucleotides are TGTGCCAGCAGCTCCGGGGCAAACTATGGCTACACCTTC. This sequence encodes CASSSGANYGYTF.

Ten or more counts support this clonotype. The rearrangement links TRBV6-2 or TRBV6-3 to TRBJ2-3; possible D gene TRBD1, 5 bases. Deletions cut 6 bases from V and 4 bases from J, with 14 bases between. Germline V lookup: CDR1 MNHEY, CDR2 SVGEGT. CDR3 length: 14 residues. This CDR3 is CASRTLYRSDTQYF. The CDR3 DNA reads as TGTGCCAGCAGAACCCTCTACAGGTCAGATACGCAGTATTTT.

This clonotype was detected many times. The chain joins TRBV19 to TRBJ2-7; 11 positions match TRBD1. J gave up 3 bases and V 5 bases, and 6 bases lay outside the gene matches. Germline values: CDR1 LNHDA, CDR2 SQIVND (reference sequence). CDR3 length equals 15 residues. CDR3 amino acids: CASSPRTGGHYEQYF. The CDR3 coding sequence is TGTGCCAGTAGTCCCCGGACAGGGGGCCACTACGAGCAGTACTTC.

This clonotype was picked up many times. The chain recombines TRBV7-2 with TRBJ2-1; D is unclear. Germline V gives CDR1 SGHTA, CDR2 FQGNSA. CDR3 length: 17 amino acids. Trimming pared 1 base from V and 0 bases from J, leaving 13 bases between. The CDR3 coding sequence is TGTGCCAGCAGCTTAGTCTGGGCAGTCAGCTCCTACAATGAGCAGTTCTTC. This translates into CASSLVWAVSSYNEQFF.

J is TRBJ2-4 and V is TRBV29-1, with 10 bases that match TRBD2. CDR3 length: 16 residues. Germline CDR1 reads SQVTM; CDR2 reads ANQGSEA. V shed 7 bases and J 0 bases; nucleotides not matched to a gene: 9. The chain's CDR3 is CSAGWTSGLAKNIQYF. In nucleotides, the CDR3 is TGCAGCGCCGGATGGACTAGCGGATTAGCCAAAAACATTCAGTACTTC.

This clonotype came up a few times. The V gene is TRBV7-2, the J gene TRBJ2-3, with TRBD2 identical over 11 bases. This CDR3 region has 16 residues. Trimming at V came to 5 bases and at J to 4 bases, leaving 8 bases not matched to a gene. The germline V gene encodes CDR1 SGHTA and CDR2 FQGNSA. Here the CDR3 reads CASSILSGGEADTQYF. Written as DNA, the CDR3 is TGTGCCAGCAGCATACTTAGCGGGGGGGAAGCAGATACGCAGTATTTT.

This clonotype has only a few counts. The V call is TRBV5-1, the J call TRBJ1-1, with 8 bases that match TRBD1. Looked up from germline, CDR1 is SGHRS and CDR2 is YFSETQ. V gave up 2 bases and J gave up 3 bases; unmatched junction bases: 3. The CDR3 runs to 14 residues. The CDR3 DNA sequence: TGCGCCAGCAGCTTATCGACAGGGGACACTGAAGCTTTCTTT. This translates into CASSLSTGDTEAFF.

This clonotype was counted ten times or more. A junction end diverges from the germline sequence, so it may reflect a read error. CDR3 coding DNA: TGTGCCAGCAGCTTGGTGACAGGGGGCGAGGAGTACTTC. It yields the protein CASSLVTGGEEYF. The rearrangement links TRBV11-2 to TRBJ2-7; 10 bases are a match to TRBD1. Looked up from germline, CDR1 is SGHAT and CDR2 is FQNNGV. CDR3 size: 13 residues. The variable domain in full, with the rest retrieved from reference TRBV11-2 and TRBJ2-7, is EAGVAQSPRYKIIEKRQSVAFWCNPISGHATLYWYQQILGQGPKLLIQFQNNGVVDDSQLPKDRFSAERLKGVDSTLKIQPAKLEDSAVYLCASSLVTGGEEYFGPGTRLTVT.

The chain has TRBV2 and TRBJ2-5; 11 positions match TRBD2. The CDR3 consists of 16 residues. After removal of 3 bases from V and 3 bases from J, the junction contained 6 bases not matched to a gene. CDR1 SNHLY and CDR2 FYNNEI come from the germline V gene. CDR3 region: CASSEETSGVKETQYF. The CDR3 DNA follows: TGTGCCAGCAGTGAGGAGACTAGCGGGGTAAAAGAGACCCAGTACTTC.

J is TRBJ1-2 and V is TRBV6-5; D may be TRBD1 (6 bases). The germline V gene has CDR1 MNHEY and CDR2 SVGAGI. The CDR3 has 16 residues. V gave up 2 bases and J gave up 7 bases, with 20 bases separating them. The CDR3 region is CASSYTPVGGRSGYTF. CDR3 DNA: TGTGCCAGCAGTTACACACCCGTGGGGGGCAGGAGTGGCTACACCTTC.

This clonotype was observed a few times. The J gene is TRBJ1-2, the V gene TRBV27; TRBD1 matches at 8 bases. CDR3 length equals 13 residues. Losses at the gene ends were 9 bases for V and 3 bases for J; bases not matched to a gene: 6. Germline CDR1 and CDR2: MNHEY and SMNVEV (reference sequence). CDR3 DNA sequence: TGTGCCAGTGCGACAGGGGAAGACTATGGCTACACCTTC. Translation: CASATGEDYGYTF.

V usage is TRBV27 and J usage is TRBJ2-5, with 7 bases lining up with TRBD1. The V gene end was trimmed by 4 bases and the J gene end by 7 bases; junction bases not matched to a gene: 12. Germline-derived CDR1 and CDR2 are MNHEY and SMNVEV (reference sequence). This CDR3 has 15 residues. The CDR3 nucleotides are TGTGCCAGCAGTTCTCTGGCCAGGGGGATTCTGACCCAGTACTTC. This codes for CASSSLARGILTQYF.

Ten or more counts support this clonotype. This chain joins TRBV28 and TRBJ2-1; D gene ambiguous. Trimming took 5 bases from V and 4 from J, leaving 15 bases between them. CDR3 length: 15 residues. Germline V gene data show CDR1 as MDHEN and CDR2 as SYDVKM. The CDR3: CASSKSGWQYNEQFF. In DNA, the CDR3 is TGTGCCAGCAGTAAGTCCGGCTGGCAATACAATGAGCAGTTCTTC. Based on the CDR3 plus reference TRBV28 and TRBJ2-1, the full variable domain is DVKVTQSSRYLVKRTGEKVFLECVQDMDHENMFWYRQDPGLGLRLIYFSYDVKMKEKGDIPEGYSVSREKKERFSLILESASTNQTSMYLCASSKSGWQYNEQFFGPGTRLTVL.

This clonotype was observed at least ten times. This rearrangement joins TRBV28 to TRBJ1-1; D not certain. The germline gives CDR1 MDHEN, CDR2 SYDVKM. V was clipped by 6 bases and J by 2 bases, with 16 bases between them. The CDR3 runs to 15 residues. CDR3 bases: TGTGCCAGCAGAGAACTGGAGGGTTATAACACTGAAGCTTTCTTT. This sequence encodes CASRELEGYNTEAFF.

The sample holds a few counts of this clonotype. The chain combines TRBV6-5 with TRBJ2-3, with TRBD1 identical over 8 bases. J lost 5 bases, V lost 2 bases, and 9 bases had no gene match. CDR3 length equals 16 residues. CDR1 is MNHEY and CDR2 is SVGAGI in the germline V gene. CDR3 DNA: TGTGCCAGCAGTTACGCAGGACAGGGATGGAGAGATACGCAGTATTTT. It codes for CASSYAGQGWRDTQYF.